This T cell receptor beta chain originates from a study of cytomegalovirus exposure and HLA in healthy donors. General study points: Association of approximately 16,000 TCR beta sequences with HLA alleles was found at 0.05 false discovery rate in a later analysis. Sequences of the TCR beta chain were said to predict the HLA-A and HLA-B alleles of most subjects accurately. Cytomegalovirus-associated TCR beta chains were listed, numbering roughly 150.

A word on this clone: Its antigen is undetermined.

It was with 60 Vbeta and 13 Jbeta primers that the PCR ran. TCRdb's copy holds only in-frame clones and misses some; the assay was immunoSEQ multiplex PCR. The data show about 230,000 clones, more than 70% seen once. V shed 1 base and J 1 base; nucleotides not matched to a gene: 15. Germline lookup yields CDR1 MGHRA and CDR2 YSYEKL. This CDR3 is 21 amino acids long. This chain connects TRBV4-1 to TRBJ2-4; the match to TRBD2 covers 11 bases. This TCR was sampled from a human donor in good health. Source material: PBMCs. The CDR3 protein is CASSQGVTSGRLPLAKNIQYF. The CDR3, as DNA: TGCGCCAGCAGCCAAGGAGTCACTAGCGGGAGATTACCCCTTGCCAAAAACATTCAGTACTTC.